The T cell receptor beta chain under discussion was sequenced for a study of cytomegalovirus exposure and HLA in healthy donors. Notes on the study in general: A later analysis reported that several of the most significant clusters appeared to be linked to common viral pathogens, among them Epstein-Barr virus. For TCR beta chains, V- and J-gene trimming was later linked to a missense DCLRE1C variant. Later on, analysis showed that most CMV-associated TCR beta chains appeared to be HLA-restricted.

V lost 5 bases, J lost 8 bases, and 12 bases stayed unmatched. Germline V lookup: CDR1 MNHEY, CDR2 SMNVEV (reference sequence). There are 15 residues in the CDR3. In the PCR, 60 Vbeta and 13 Jbeta primers were used. Method: immunoSEQ multiplex PCR; TCRdb's copy keeps in-frame clones and lacks some. The sample holds some 190,000 clones, 70% to 75% seen once. With regard to this clone: Its antigen is undetermined.

The rearrangement uses TRBV27 and TRBJ2-5, with TRBD2 matching over 9 bases. This receptor was taken from a man aged 30 to 45 in good health and CMV-seropositive. Material: PBMCs. Here the CDR3 reads CASSPRGSGSVTQYF. The CDR3, as DNA: TGTGCCAGCAGTCCTCGGGGTAGCGGGAGTGTCACCCAGTACTTC.